Each of the 20 T cell receptor beta chains below was sequenced from the same sample in a study of blood T cell repertoires in COVID-19. Data came from immunoSEQ multiplex PCR; TCRdb stores just in-frame clones and leaves some out. In the table there are 200,000 to 250,000 clones, around nine tenths of which are singletons. Sequencing was performed on PBMCs or T cells enriched from blood (not recorded which). All receptors derive from a man aged 30 to 39 who had recovered from COVID-19.

The chain recombines TRBV11-2 with TRBJ2-5, with D possibly being TRBD1 (6 bases). From germline, CDR1 is SGHAT and CDR2 FQNNGV. The CDR3 contains 14 residues. V shed 7 bases and J shed 1 base, with 13 bases lying between them. The CDR3 is CASTYGTPQETQYF. In DNA form, the CDR3 reads TGTGCCAGCACCTACGGGACACCCCAAGAGACCCAGTACTTC. Variable domain in full (rest from reference TRBV11-2 and TRBJ2-5): EAGVAQSPRYKIIEKRQSVAFWCNPISGHATLYWYQQILGQGPKLLIQFQNNGVVDDSQLPKDRFSAERLKGVDSTLKIQPAKLEDSAVYLCASTYGTPQETQYFGPGTRLLVL.

The table lists this clone with a count of one. This rearrangement joins TRBV7-9 to TRBJ1-2; a possible D gene is TRBD1 (6 bases). CDR1 and CDR2 from the germline V gene are SEHNR and FQNEAQ (reference sequence). The CDR3 runs to 14 residues. With 5 bases removed from V and 8 bases from J, the gap between germline ends came to 18 bases. CDR3 protein: CASSPDGTHRGYTF. The CDR3 DNA reads as TGTGCCAGCAGCCCTGACGGGACACATCGGGGCTACACCTTC.

The V gene is TRBV9, the J gene TRBJ1-2, with TRBD1 as a possible D gene (5 bases). The length of the CDR3 is 15 residues. V lost 0 bases and J lost 7, with 16 bases in between. CDR1 is SGDLS and CDR2 is YYNGEE in the germline V gene. In DNA form, the CDR3 reads TGTGCCAGCAGCGTAGGGGGCCCGGTTGGAATTGGCTACACCTTC. Protein product: CASSVGGPVGIGYTF.

This clone has more than one count but fewer than ten. This chain's CDR3 is CASSPRIAGGQETQYF. In DNA, the CDR3 is TGCGCCAGCAGCCCCCGTATAGCGGGAGGCCAAGAGACCCAGTACTTC. The chain recombines TRBV4-1 with TRBJ2-5; 10 nucleotides line up with TRBD2. Per germline, CDR1 MGHRA and CDR2 YSYEKL. Trimming took 4 bases from V and 1 from J; bases not matched to a gene: 6. The CDR3 spans 16 residues.

The genes are TRBV2 and TRBJ2-2; no clear D. This CDR3 contains 14 residues. The V and J ends lost 7 bases and 7 bases respectively, with 16 bases between them. Germline assignment: CDR1 SNHLY and CDR2 FYNNEI. The CDR3 here is CASTEDGRIGELFF. The CDR3 nucleotides read TGTGCCAGCACAGAGGATGGTCGGATCGGGGAGCTGTTTTTT.

The chain carries TRBV9 and TRBJ2-7, with 8 bases identical to TRBD2. This CDR3 spans 14 amino acids. The ends lost 5 bases at V and 5 bases at J; junction bases unmatched: 9. Germline CDR1 is SGDLS and CDR2 is YYNGEE. CDR3 sequence reads: CASSIGGGTHEQYF. The CDR3 DNA reads as TGTGCCAGCAGTATCGGCGGGGGGACCCACGAGCAGTACTTC.

This chain uses TRBV7-3 with TRBJ2-1; 9 bases line up with TRBD2. The CDR3 is made up of 15 amino acids. J was trimmed by 0 bases and V by 5 bases; bases with no gene match: 2. Per the germline V gene, CDR1 is SGHTA and CDR2 is FQGTGA. The CDR3 bases are TGTGCCAGCAGCAAGACTAGCGGCTCCTACAATGAGCAGTTCTTC. It specifies CASSKTSGSYNEQFF.

The chain joins TRBV5-1 to TRBJ2-3; TRBD1 might be the D (5 bases). Trimming stripped 4 bases from V and 8 bases from J, with 14 bases between. Germline CDR1 reads SGHRS; CDR2 reads YFSETQ. This CDR3 is built from 13 residues. CDR3: CASSPPQGGTQYF. In DNA form, the CDR3 reads TGCGCCAGCAGCCCCCCCCAGGGTGGTACGCAGTATTTT.

This chain connects TRBV10-3 to TRBJ1-1; TRBD1 agrees at 7 bases. Trimming at V came to 3 bases and at J to 1 base, leaving 5 bases not matched to a gene. Germline V lookup: CDR1 ENHRY, CDR2 SYGVKD. The CDR3 is made up of 15 amino acids. The CDR3 DNA is TGTGCCATCAGTGATAGGAGACAGGGGAACACTGAAGCTTTCTTT. Protein product: CAISDRRQGNTEAFF.

Regarding this clone: A junction end diverges from the germline sequence, so it may reflect a read error. The chain carries TRBV4-2 and TRBJ1-2; 9 nucleotides agree with TRBD1. Germline V CDR1 and CDR2: LGHNA, YNFKEQ. This CDR3 spans 14 amino acids. CDR3 nucleotide sequence: TGTGCCAGCAGCCAAGATCGGACAGGGGTTCCTTCCTCCTTC. This sequence encodes CASSQDRTGVPSSF.

CDR3 in amino acids: CASSSRDRRKDTQYF. The CDR3 DNA is TGTGCCAGCAGCTCTCGGGACAGAAGGAAAGATACGCAGTATTTT. The rearrangement uses TRBV5-6 and TRBJ2-3; 7 positions agree with TRBD1. Germline V CDR1 and CDR2: SGHDT, YYEEEE. Trimming at V came to 3 bases and at J to 5 bases, leaving 9 bases not matched to a gene. The CDR3 is made up of 15 amino acids.

The chain uses TRBV5-6 and TRBJ1-1, with TRBD1 as a possible D gene (5 bases). The ends were cut back, 4 bases at V and 5 bases at J, with 18 bases in the middle. The CDR3 has 15 residues. Germline lookup yields CDR1 SGHDT and CDR2 YYEEEE. CDR3 coding DNA: TGTGCCAGCAGCCCTACGGGGGGAGTGGGGACTGAAGCTTTCTTT. Translating gives CASSPTGGVGTEAFF.

The gene calls are TRBV12-3 or TRBV12-4 and TRBJ2-2; D is unclear. This CDR3 has 13 amino acids. V was pared by 10 bases and J by 1 base, with 10 bases between. This CDR3 is CANGFLNTGELFF. DNA of the CDR3: TGTGCCAACGGGTTCCTGAACACCGGGGAGCTGTTTTTT.

The chain employs TRBV19 and TRBJ2-6; a weak D match, TRBD2 (5 bases). The CDR3 has 13 amino acids. With 4 bases removed from V and 6 bases from J, the gap between germline ends came to 7 bases. Per germline, CDR1 LNHDA and CDR2 SQIVND (reference sequence). CDR3 loop: CASSTGVANVLTF. The CDR3 nucleotides are TGTGCCAGTAGTACCGGGGTGGCCAACGTCCTGACTTTC.

The gene calls are TRBV7-2 and TRBJ1-5, with no clear D. Between the trimmed V and J ends, which lost 1 base and 3 bases, there was a span of 4 bases. This CDR3 has 13 residues. Germline V gives CDR1 SGHTA, CDR2 FQGNSA. The CDR3 region has the DNA TGTGCCAGCAGCTTAGAACACAATCAGCCCCAGCATTTT. The encoded protein is CASSLEHNQPQHF.

V gene TRBV5-5 combines with J gene TRBJ1-1, with D unclear. V was clipped by 4 bases and J by 1 base, with 11 bases between them. CDR3 length equals 14 residues. CDR1 and CDR2 (germline): SGHKS, YYEKEE (reference sequence). CDR3 loop: CASSAGIGNTEAFF. CDR3 DNA sequence: TGTGCCAGCAGCGCCGGGATCGGGAACACTGAAGCTTTCTTT.

The J gene is TRBJ2-4, the V gene TRBV2; D remains ambiguous. V was cut by 1 base and J by 0 bases, with 7 bases left in between. This CDR3 has 15 amino acids. From germline, CDR1 is SNHLY and CDR2 FYNNEI. DNA of the CDR3: TGTGCCAGCAGTGAAGGCATACTAGCCAAAAACATTCAGTACTTC. It is translated as CASSEGILAKNIQYF.

The rearrangement joins TRBV18 to TRBJ1-1; maybe TRBD1 (5 bases). V was pared by 2 bases and J by 3 bases, with 10 bases between. In germline, CDR1 is KGHSH, CDR2 LQKENI. The CDR3 is made up of 14 amino acids. The CDR3 DNA follows: TGTGCCAGCTCACCAACAGGAGCCTACACTGAAGCTTTCTTT. This codes for CASSPTGAYTEAFF.

Many counts were recorded for this clone. This chain uses TRBV5-6 with TRBJ2-1; no definite D call. The V gene's germline CDR1 is SGHDT and CDR2 YYEEEE. The CDR3 loop spans 11 amino acids. V lost 0 bases and J lost 8, with 3 bases in between. CDR3 in amino acids: CASSLDYEQFF. CDR3 bases: TGTGCCAGCAGCTTGGACTATGAGCAGTTCTTC.

This clone was picked up one time. The rearrangement joins TRBV2 to TRBJ2-7, with a weak D call TRBD1 (5 bases). The CDR3 covers 13 residues. Trimming took 8 bases from V and 2 from J, leaving 13 bases between them. Germline assignment: CDR1 SNHLY and CDR2 FYNNEI. DNA for the CDR3: TGTGCCAGCTCATCCAGGGTAGCCTACGAGCAGTACTTC. Residues: CASSSRVAYEQYF.